This TCR beta chain comes out of a study of T-cell memory formation after mild COVID-19 (dated by TCRdb to about 2021). About the full investigation: TCR sequence clusters from the two donors were found to be largely donor specific. Longitudinal TCRalpha and TCRbeta repertoire sequencing tracked T-cell clones expanding and contracting after mild COVID-19 in two donors. The cohort was made up of two young adult volunteers, one female and one male, who were previously healthy.

Ficoll-Paque density gradient centrifugation was used to isolate PBMCs. Trimming accounts for 5 bases at V and 3 bases at J, while the number of junction bases matched to no gene is 10. As encoded in the germline V gene (reference sequence), CDR1 is MNHEY while CDR2 is SMNVEV. There are 17 amino acids in the CDR3, from cysteine to phenylalanine inclusive. The read is trimmed to its CDR3 DNA, 51 bases read in frame from base 1. On the study overall, not on this receptor specifically: Contracting CD4+ clones turned up mainly in the CM and EM memory subsets, whereas EMRA was where CD8+ clones were enriched. The study included only a couple of mild cases, and larger cohorts that include severe cases with pre-infection samples were judged to be necessary. Some responding clones were found in pre-infection memory, which suggests that pre-existing cross-reactive memory T cells took part in the SARS-CoV-2 response. SARS-CoV-2 specificity was not confirmed for the second-wave clones peaking on day 37. From day 15 to 85, contracting clones showed balanced CD4/CD8 phenotypes, whereas a second wave of clones that expanded from day 15 to 37 leaned towards CD4+.

Points on this clonotype: Its antigen specificity is not known. Base qualities were left out, and no much larger clone turns up one base away.

The listed sequencing device is Illumina NovaSeq 6000. cDNA libraries for TCRalpha and TCRbeta were prepared by 5'RACE using constant-segment primers, with sample barcodes and unique molecular identifiers added. RNA was extracted from every sample with Trizol reagent. Libraries were amplified in two PCR steps, with a second sample barcode and Illumina TruSeq adapters added in the second step. Libraries were sequenced on an Illumina NovaSeq with 2 x 150 bp paired-end reads. The source study handled its data this way. Demultiplexing of reads and collapsing into UMI-guided consensus sequences were performed with migec v1.2.7. With mixcr v2.1.11, UMI consensuses were aligned to TRA and TRB V and J templates and assembled into clonotypes. A clonotype was counted as expanded or contracted only if both edgeR and NoisET called the change significant, with noise models trained on biological replicates. For edgeR calls, the thresholds were a false discovery rate-adjusted p below 0.01 and a log2 fold-change of 1. As an exploratory analysis of dynamics, max-normalized trajectories of the 1000 most abundant clonotypes were examined with PCA combined with hierarchical clustering. Separately sequenced CD4+ and CD8+ repertoires were used to assign a CD4 or CD8 phenotype to each responding clone. TCRdb reran the public reads through fastp at Q25 and MiXCR, keeping productive beta chains. Rows matching on CDR3 protein sequence are summarized as one entry with the most common DNA and genes. The authors' filters were not applied to this entry. In all, the sample holds about 150,000 distinct CDR3 sequences, and approximately 25% of those were seen once. The top ten constitute around 22% of the sample.

The rearrangement joined TRBV27 to TRBJ2-7, with TRBD2 matching 13 junction bases. Sequenced sample: PBMCs or a T cell subset sorted from them (not recorded which). The receptor's source is an adult woman who had mild COVID-19 (a few samples of this study predate the infection). The sample titles of this study are shuffled in the database, so cell type and time point are left out; the donor was told from shared clones. The base sequence is TGTGCCAGCAGTCTCTCCGGGACTAGCGGGATATACTACGAGCAGTACTTC. It is translated as CASSLSGTSGIYYEQYF.